Below are 3 T cell receptor beta chains sequenced from a single sample in a study of Graves' ophthalmopathy and Graves' hyperthyroidism. For repertoire sequencing, the TCR beta CDR3 regions were amplified from RNA transcripts. The workflow started with a first-round RT-PCR run with HTBI primers and then moved on to a second-round multiplex PCR. One entry per CDR3 protein, called by TCRdb with MiXCR from the multiplex PCR reads. The table lists 500,000 to 700,000 distinct CDR3 sequences, 22% of them singletons, with roughly 6.9% in the top ten. The source material was peripheral blood. The source of these receptors is a young woman with stable Graves' hyperthyroidism. Some clones in this sample may be carry-over from other donors' samples.

With respect to this clonotype: A clone one base away is much larger, so this may be a read error. The V and J genes are TRBV30 and TRBJ2-7; 11 bases match TRBD1. Trimming cost V 3 bases and J 5 bases; bases outside gene matches: 9. Germline V gene sequence: CDR1 GTSNPN, CDR2 SVGIG (reference sequence). The CDR3 consists of 15 residues. Here the CDR3 reads CAWRDTRTGGHEQYF. In nucleotides, the CDR3 is TGTGCCTGGAGGGATACCAGGACAGGGGGCCACGAGCAGTACTTC.

This sequence joins TRBV12-3 or TRBV12-4 and TRBJ1-5; D perhaps matches TRBD1 (5 bases). V shed 6 bases and J shed 5 bases, with 8 bases lying between them. The CDR3 has 12 residues. CDR3 sequence reads: CASRKGYQPQHF. The CDR3 DNA reads TGTGCCAGCAGAAAGGGGTATCAGCCCCAGCATTTT.

There are many counts of this clonotype. The CDR3, as DNA: TGTGCCAGCAGCCAAGGGCAGGGAGGCAATCAGCCCCAGCATTTT. This gives the protein CASSQGQGGNQPQHF. This sequence joins TRBV3-1 and TRBJ1-5; perhaps TRBD1 as D (5 bases). The CDR3 runs 15 residues. V lost 1 base to trimming and J lost 2 bases, with 9 bases between them. Looked up from germline, CDR1 is LGHDT and CDR2 is YNNKEL (reference sequence).